These T cell receptor beta chains were read from a single sample in a study of beta chain features in type 1 diabetes. TCRdb keeps only in-frame clones here, not all; method: immunoSEQ multiplex PCR. The table has some 330,000 clones, roughly 12% seen once. What was sequenced was naive CD4+ T cells from blood. The receptors were sampled from a young woman with type 1 diabetes. The CDR3 runs from the conserved cysteine through the conserved F or W. D genes are given only for firm matches. Clone size, where shown, is once, few, many, or a class for clones that have expanded.

v_call: TRBV7-2; j_call: TRBJ2-7; d_call: NA; clone_size: NA; cdr3_aa: CASSSDRNSYEQYF; cdr3_nt: TGTGCCAGCAGCTCCGACAGGAACTCCTACGAGCAGTACTTC
v_call: TRBV6-6; j_call: TRBJ2-5; d_call: NA; clone_size: NA; cdr3_aa: CASRRQETQYF; cdr3_nt: TGTGCCAGCAGGCGCCAAGAGACCCAGTACTTC
v_call: TRBV25-1; j_call: TRBJ1-1; d_call: TRBD1; clone_size: NA; cdr3_aa: CASSATGTVEAFF; cdr3_nt: TGTGCCAGCAGTGCGACCGGGACAGTTGAAGCTTTCTTT
v_call: TRBV5-6; j_call: TRBJ1-2; d_call: TRBD1; clone_size: NA; cdr3_aa: CASSVTGPGYTF; cdr3_nt: TGTGCCAGCAGCGTGACAGGGCCAGGCTACACCTTC
v_call: TRBV25-1; j_call: TRBJ2-5; d_call: TRBD1; clone_size: NA; cdr3_aa: CASSEGTGTASETQYF; cdr3_nt: TGTGCCAGCAGTGAAGGGACAGGGACGGCTTCAGAGACCCAGTACTTC
v_call: TRBV4-3; j_call: TRBJ2-7; d_call: TRBD2; clone_size: NA; cdr3_aa: CASSQDAGGDFSYEQYF; cdr3_nt: TGCGCCAGCAGCCAAGATGCGGGGGGCGATTTCTCCTACGAGCAGTACTTC
v_call: TRBV7-3; j_call: TRBJ1-2; d_call: TRBD1; clone_size: NA; cdr3_aa: CASSTGTGVEGYTF; cdr3_nt: TGTGCCAGCAGCACCGGGACAGGAGTGGAGGGCTACACCTTC
v_call: TRBV5-4; j_call: TRBJ2-7; d_call: NA; clone_size: few; cdr3_aa: CASSLDSVQQYF; cdr3_nt: TGTGCCAGCAGCTTGGATTCGGTCCAGCAGTACTTC
v_call: TRBV14; j_call: TRBJ1-2; d_call: NA; clone_size: NA; cdr3_aa: CASSQGLPVRDTLYGYTF; cdr3_nt: TGTGCCAGCAGCCAAGGTTTACCAGTCCGGGACACCCTCTATGGCTACACCTTC
v_call: TRBV4-3; j_call: TRBJ1-5; d_call: NA; clone_size: few; cdr3_aa: CASSQEVVVAGNGQPQHF; cdr3_nt: TGCGCCAGCAGCCAAGAAGTGGTAGTTGCAGGGAATGGCCAGCCCCAGCATTTT
v_call: TRBV30; j_call: TRBJ1-2; d_call: TRBD1; clone_size: few; cdr3_aa: CAWAGTGGPRYTF; cdr3_nt: TGTGCCTGGGCCGGGACAGGGGGACCGCGCTACACCTTC
v_call: TRBV7-2; j_call: TRBJ2-7; d_call: NA; clone_size: NA; cdr3_aa: CASSQDGRSYEQYF; cdr3_nt: TGTGCCAGCAGCCAAGACGGGAGATCCTACGAGCAGTACTTC
v_call: TRBV30; j_call: TRBJ2-2; d_call: NA; clone_size: NA; cdr3_aa: CASYRLTGELFF; cdr3_nt: TGTGCCTCATACAGGTTAACCGGGGAGCTGTTTTTT
v_call: TRBV4-3; j_call: TRBJ2-7; d_call: NA; clone_size: NA; cdr3_aa: CASSQVGVTQQYF; cdr3_nt: TGCGCCAGCAGCCAAGTCGGGGTTACGCAGCAGTACTTC
v_call: TRBV7-2; j_call: TRBJ2-7; d_call: TRBD2; clone_size: NA; cdr3_aa: CASRATLAGEAEQYF; cdr3_nt: TGTGCCAGCAGGGCAACCTTAGCGGGAGAGGCCGAGCAGTACTTC
v_call: TRBV6-1; j_call: TRBJ2-3; d_call: NA; clone_size: NA; cdr3_aa: CASSGRLEDTQYF; cdr3_nt: TGTGCCAGCAGTGGCCGACTCGAAGATACGCAGTATTTT
v_call: TRBV7-9; j_call: TRBJ2-2; d_call: NA; clone_size: NA; cdr3_aa: CASSFRYLTETGELFF; cdr3_nt: TGTGCCAGCAGTTTTAGGTATCTGACGGAGACCGGGGAGCTGTTTTTT
v_call: TRBV5-4; j_call: TRBJ2-2; d_call: TRBD2; clone_size: few; cdr3_aa: CASSLGLGNTGELFF; cdr3_nt: TGTGCCAGCAGCTTAGGACTAGGGAACACCGGGGAGCTGTTTTTT
v_call: TRBV7-2; j_call: TRBJ1-3; d_call: TRBD1; clone_size: few; cdr3_aa: CASSSWTGEYTIYF; cdr3_nt: TGTGCCAGCAGCTCCTGGACAGGGGAGTACACCATATATTTT
v_call: TRBV14; j_call: TRBJ2-1; d_call: NA; clone_size: NA; cdr3_aa: CASSQVGPSYNEQFF; cdr3_nt: TGTGCCAGCAGCCAAGTGGGGCCCTCCTACAATGAGCAGTTCTTC
v_call: TRBV5-1; j_call: TRBJ2-1; d_call: TRBD1; clone_size: few; cdr3_aa: CASSRGTEYNEQFF; cdr3_nt: TGCGCCAGCAGCCGAGGGACAGAGTACAATGAGCAGTTCTTC
v_call: TRBV10-3; j_call: TRBJ1-4; d_call: NA; clone_size: few; cdr3_aa: CAISEREDEKLFF; cdr3_nt: TGTGCCATCAGTGAAAGAGAGGATGAAAAACTGTTTTTT
v_call: TRBV27; j_call: TRBJ2-7; d_call: NA; clone_size: few; cdr3_aa: CASSRVNRGEQYF; cdr3_nt: TGTGCCAGCAGCCGAGTAAACCGGGGCGAGCAGTACTTC
v_call: TRBV2; j_call: TRBJ2-7; d_call: TRBD2; clone_size: few; cdr3_aa: CASSEGLAENYEQYF; cdr3_nt: TGTGCCAGCAGTGAAGGGCTAGCGGAGAACTACGAGCAGTACTTC
v_call: TRBV11-2; j_call: TRBJ2-7; d_call: TRBD1; clone_size: few; cdr3_aa: CASSFGTANYEQYF; cdr3_nt: TGTGCCAGCAGCTTCGGGACAGCGAACTACGAGCAGTACTTC
v_call: TRBV11-2; j_call: TRBJ1-5; d_call: TRBD1; clone_size: NA; cdr3_aa: CASSLTGGNQPQHF; cdr3_nt: TGTGCCAGCAGCTTAACAGGGGGCAATCAGCCCCAGCATTTT
v_call: TRBV29-1; j_call: TRBJ1-1; d_call: NA; clone_size: NA; cdr3_aa: CSVVGAAGVSGTEAFF; cdr3_nt: TGCAGCGTTGTAGGGGCGGCAGGGGTTAGTGGCACTGAAGCTTTCTTT
v_call: TRBV7-2; j_call: TRBJ1-1; d_call: TRBD1; clone_size: NA; cdr3_aa: CASSYRQGNTEAFF; cdr3_nt: TGTGCCAGCAGCTACCGACAGGGGAACACTGAAGCTTTCTTT
v_call: TRBV9; j_call: TRBJ1-1; d_call: TRBD1; clone_size: few; cdr3_aa: CASSPRTGGSEAFF; cdr3_nt: TGTGCCAGCAGCCCCCGGACAGGGGGCTCTGAAGCTTTCTTT
v_call: TRBV27; j_call: TRBJ1-5; d_call: NA; clone_size: few; cdr3_aa: CASSFSGNQPQHF; cdr3_nt: TGTGCCAGCAGTTTCAGTGGCAATCAGCCCCAGCATTTT
v_call: TRBV28; j_call: TRBJ2-3; d_call: TRBD1; clone_size: NA; cdr3_aa: CASSLWTGGRDTQYF; cdr3_nt: TGTGCCAGCAGTTTATGGACAGGGGGCAGAGATACGCAGTATTTT
v_call: TRBV4-3; j_call: TRBJ2-7; d_call: TRBD2; clone_size: few; cdr3_aa: CASSQGLAGSYEQYF; cdr3_nt: TGCGCCAGCAGCCAAGGGCTAGCGGGTTCCTACGAGCAGTACTTC
v_call: TRBV10-3; j_call: TRBJ2-4; d_call: TRBD2; clone_size: NA; cdr3_aa: CAISEVAGAKNIQYF; cdr3_nt: TGTGCCATCAGTGAAGTAGCGGGAGCCAAAAACATTCAGTACTTC
v_call: TRBV30; j_call: TRBJ2-3; d_call: TRBD1; clone_size: NA; cdr3_aa: CAWSLDRAPRTDTQYF; cdr3_nt: TGTGCCTGGAGTCTGGACAGGGCCCCCCGCACAGATACGCAGTATTTT
v_call: TRBV13; j_call: TRBJ1-4; d_call: NA; clone_size: few; cdr3_aa: CASSLSWADEKLFF; cdr3_nt: TGTGCCAGCAGCCTCAGCTGGGCTGATGAAAAACTGTTTTTT
v_call: TRBV19; j_call: TRBJ2-5; d_call: NA; clone_size: NA; cdr3_aa: CASSIGGSLLQETQYF; cdr3_nt: TGTGCCAGTAGTATAGGAGGGTCCCTGTTACAAGAGACCCAGTACTTC
v_call: TRBV9; j_call: TRBJ1-2; d_call: NA; clone_size: few; cdr3_aa: CASSPISSGYTF; cdr3_nt: TGTGCCAGCAGCCCAATCAGTTCCGGCTACACCTTC
v_call: TRBV4-3; j_call: TRBJ1-6; d_call: NA; clone_size: few; cdr3_aa: CASSLQGGDNSPLHF; cdr3_nt: TGCGCCAGCAGCCTGCAGGGTGGGGATAATTCACCCCTCCACTTT
v_call: TRBV5-4; j_call: TRBJ2-3; d_call: TRBD1; clone_size: few; cdr3_aa: CASSPGQGDTQYF; cdr3_nt: TGTGCCAGCAGCCCTGGACAGGGCGATACGCAGTATTTT
v_call: TRBV30; j_call: TRBJ2-5; d_call: TRBD1; clone_size: few; cdr3_aa: CAWSRPGGPETQYF; cdr3_nt: TGTGCCTGGAGTAGACCAGGGGGCCCAGAGACCCAGTACTTC
v_call: TRBV10-3; j_call: TRBJ2-1; d_call: NA; clone_size: NA; cdr3_aa: CAISERGAFNEQFF; cdr3_nt: TGTGCCATCAGTGAGCGGGGGGCCTTCAATGAGCAGTTCTTC
v_call: TRBV29-1; j_call: TRBJ2-3; d_call: NA; clone_size: few; cdr3_aa: CSVVKVSGSTDTQYF; cdr3_nt: TGCAGCGTTGTTAAAGTTTCGGGTAGCACAGATACGCAGTATTTT
v_call: TRBV28; j_call: TRBJ2-5; d_call: TRBD2; clone_size: NA; cdr3_aa: CAGATVGRGGEETQYF; cdr3_nt: TGTGCCGGAGCTACTGTCGGGCGTGGGGGGGAAGAGACCCAGTACTTC
v_call: TRBV6-6; j_call: TRBJ2-7; d_call: TRBD1; clone_size: few; cdr3_aa: CASSYGQGAEQYF; cdr3_nt: TGTGCCAGCAGTTACGGGCAGGGGGCCGAGCAGTACTTC
v_call: TRBV2; j_call: TRBJ2-1; d_call: NA; clone_size: few; cdr3_aa: CASKRESGGYEQFF; cdr3_nt: TGTGCCAGCAAGAGAGAGTCGGGTGGATATGAGCAGTTCTTC
v_call: TRBV9; j_call: TRBJ2-1; d_call: TRBD2; clone_size: NA; cdr3_aa: CASSVDGRGAYNEQFF; cdr3_nt: TGTGCCAGCAGCGTAGATGGGAGGGGCGCTTACAATGAGCAGTTCTTC
v_call: TRBV6-6; j_call: TRBJ1-1; d_call: NA; clone_size: few; cdr3_aa: CASSSSQGLNTEAFF; cdr3_nt: TGTGCCAGCAGTAGCTCTCAGGGGCTGAACACTGAAGCTTTCTTT
v_call: TRBV15; j_call: TRBJ2-1; d_call: NA; clone_size: NA; cdr3_aa: CATSRDRDSGRNEQFF; cdr3_nt: TGTGCCACCAGCAGAGATCGTGACAGTGGAAGAAATGAGCAGTTCTTC
v_call: TRBV9; j_call: TRBJ2-7; d_call: TRBD1; clone_size: few; cdr3_aa: CASSVEGQGREQYF; cdr3_nt: TGTGCCAGCAGCGTAGAGGGACAGGGCAGAGAGCAGTACTTC
v_call: TRBV5-1; j_call: TRBJ2-5; d_call: NA; clone_size: once; cdr3_aa: CASSLETAGETQYF; cdr3_nt: TGCGCCAGCAGCTTGGAGACGGCGGGAGAGACCCAGTACTTC
v_call: TRBV4-2; j_call: TRBJ2-3; d_call: TRBD2; clone_size: few; cdr3_aa: CASSQEGPAGDADTQYF; cdr3_nt: TGTGCCAGCAGCCAAGAAGGGCCGGCGGGGGATGCAGATACGCAGTATTTT
v_call: TRBV5-1; j_call: TRBJ2-7; d_call: TRBD2; clone_size: NA; cdr3_aa: CASSLRTSGFRYF; cdr3_nt: TGCGCCAGCAGCCTCAGGACTAGCGGCTTTCGGTACTTC
v_call: TRBV27; j_call: TRBJ1-1; d_call: NA; clone_size: NA; cdr3_aa: CASSSMGANTEAFF; cdr3_nt: TGTGCCAGCAGTTCCATGGGGGCAAACACTGAAGCTTTCTTT
v_call: TRBV4-3; j_call: TRBJ2-6; d_call: NA; clone_size: few; cdr3_aa: CASSGRTSLSGANVLTF; cdr3_nt: TGCGCCAGCAGCGGTCGGACATCCCTCTCTGGGGCCAACGTCCTGACTTTC
v_call: TRBV19; j_call: TRBJ1-2; d_call: TRBD1; clone_size: few; cdr3_aa: CASSTTGSMEGYTF; cdr3_nt: TGTGCCAGTAGTACGACAGGGAGCATGGAAGGCTACACCTTC
v_call: TRBV5-4; j_call: TRBJ1-6; d_call: NA; clone_size: few; cdr3_aa: CASSIDSVSLTSPLHF; cdr3_nt: TGTGCCAGCAGCATCGACAGCGTGTCCTTAACTTCACCCCTCCACTTT